The 32 T cell receptor beta chains in this list originate from one sample, sequenced in a study of blood T cell repertoires in COVID-19. Method: immunoSEQ multiplex PCR; TCRdb's copy keeps in-frame clones and lacks some. This sample yields some 30,000 clones, of which around 92% are seen a single time; about 3.2% belongs to the top ten. The sample taken for sequencing was peripheral blood. Receptors were obtained from a human donor in a cohort sampled during active COVID-19.

The chain couples TRBV30 to TRBJ1-6; perhaps TRBD1 as D (6 bases). CDR1 and CDR2 (germline): GTSNPN, SVGIG (reference sequence). Trimming pared 2 bases from V and 8 bases from J, leaving 13 bases between. The CDR3 is 14 residues long. The CDR3 region is CAWSKDRFYSPLHF. The CDR3 coding sequence is TGTGCCTGGAGTAAGGACAGATTCTATTCACCCCTCCACTTT.

J is TRBJ2-5 and V is TRBV28, with D tentatively TRBD1 (6 bases). Germline lookup yields CDR1 MDHEN and CDR2 SYDVKM. Trimming removed 5 bases from V and 6 bases from J, with 22 bases in between. The CDR3 is made up of 16 amino acids. CDR3 DNA: TGTGCCAGCAGTCCAATGACTGGGGGCCCCAAGAAGACCCAGTACTTC. It yields the protein CASSPMTGGPKKTQYF.

The V and J genes are TRBV27 and TRBJ2-5; 7 nucleotides line up with TRBD1. The CDR3 spans 14 residues. V was pared by 2 bases and J by 3 bases, with 3 bases of the junction left unmatched. The germline CDR1 and CDR2 sequences are MNHEY and SMNVEV (reference sequence). The DNA for the CDR3 is TGTGCCAGCAGTTTACTGGGACAGAAAGAGACCCAGTACTTC. It encodes CASSLLGQKETQYF.

The J gene is TRBJ2-7, the V gene TRBV19; 11 positions agree with TRBD2. The germline gives CDR1 LNHDA, CDR2 SQIVND (reference sequence). V lost 4 bases, J lost 2 bases, and 4 bases stayed unmatched. There are 15 residues in the CDR3. The CDR3 nucleotides are TGTGCCAGTAGTAAGCAACTAGCGGGGGCCTACGAGCAGTACTTC. Its protein product is CASSKQLAGAYEQYF.

The V call is TRBV24-1, the J call TRBJ2-5, with unresolved D. Trimming pared 5 bases from V and 5 bases from J, leaving 11 bases between. The CDR3 spans 13 residues. Germline V gene sequence: CDR1 KGHDR, CDR2 SFDVKD. Here the CDR3 DNA reads TGTGCCACCAGTGGGGCCTTTGGGGAGACCCAGTACTTC. It yields the protein CATSGAFGETQYF.

The V call is TRBV7-8, the J call TRBJ2-5, with D perhaps TRBD2 (5 bases). Germline V gene lookup returns CDR1 SGHVS and CDR2 FQNEAQ. This CDR3 comprises 14 residues. V lost 1 base, J lost 7 bases, and 13 bases lay in between. DNA of the CDR3: TGTGCCAGCAGCTTAGGGTGGGCAGAGGGGACCCAGTACTTC. It codes for CASSLGWAEGTQYF.

V is TRBV9 and J is TRBJ2-1; TRBD2 might be the D (5 bases). This CDR3 comprises 15 residues. V was trimmed by 4 bases and J by 0 bases, leaving 11 bases between them. CDR1 SGDLS and CDR2 YYNGEE come from the germline V gene. The CDR3 DNA reads as TGTGCCAGCAGCCCCGGGGTGTTCTCCTACAATGAGCAGTTCTTC. It is translated as CASSPGVFSYNEQFF.

The chain couples TRBV3-1 (or the pseudogene TRBV3-2) to TRBJ1-1; 7 bases are shared with TRBD1. The CDR3 has 14 amino acids. Germline CDR1 and CDR2: LGHDT and YNNKEL (reference sequence). V was pared by 4 bases and J by 1 base, with 3 bases of the junction left unmatched. The CDR3 DNA follows: TGTGCCAGCAGCCTCTACAGGGGGAACACTGAAGCTTTCTTT. This sequence encodes CASSLYRGNTEAFF.

The chain has TRBV7-9 and TRBJ2-2; D gene ambiguous. The CDR3 runs to 14 residues. Trimming took 5 bases from V and 1 from J, leaving 8 bases between them. In germline, CDR1 is SEHNR, CDR2 FQNEAQ (reference sequence). The CDR3 spells CASSANMNTGELFF. CDR3 in DNA: TGTGCCAGCAGCGCCAACATGAACACCGGGGAGCTGTTTTTT.

The genes are TRBV5-1 and TRBJ2-2; tentative D call: TRBD1 (5 bases). Germline-derived CDR1 and CDR2 are SGHRS and YFSETQ. The CDR3 has 14 residues. The V gene lost 4 bases and the J gene lost 2 bases, with 9 bases spanning the gap. In DNA, the CDR3 is TGCGCCAGCAGCGGGGCAGCCAACACCGGGGAGCTGTTTTTT. Translated: CASSGAANTGELFF.

This clone was found a few times. V gene TRBV5-1 combines with J gene TRBJ2-3; TRBD1 agrees at 7 bases. V shed 4 bases, J shed 2 bases, and the junction held 10 bases outside the gene matches. Germline CDR1 reads SGHRS; CDR2 reads YFSETQ. The CDR3 is 16 amino acids. The chain's CDR3 is CASSISTGRLTDTQYF. The CDR3 DNA reads TGCGCCAGCAGCATATCGACAGGGCGCCTCACAGATACGCAGTATTTT.

The rearrangement joins TRBV7-2 to TRBJ2-7, with D perhaps matching TRBD1 (5 bases). Looked up from germline, CDR1 is SGHTA and CDR2 is FQGNSA. The CDR3 sequence is 13 residues long. V lost 5 bases to trimming and J lost 0 bases, with 8 bases between them. The CDR3 DNA is TGTGCCAGCAGCCAGGGTTTCTCCTACGAGCAGTACTTC. Protein sequence: CASSQGFSYEQYF.

This sequence joins TRBV5-1 and TRBJ2-2; TRBD1 is a possible D gene (6 bases). Germline values: CDR1 SGHRS, CDR2 YFSETQ. V was pared by 0 bases and J by 5 bases, with 8 bases between. The length of the CDR3 is 14 residues. The CDR3: CASSLGTETGELFF. CDR3 DNA sequence: TGCGCCAGCAGCTTGGGGACAGAGACCGGGGAGCTGTTTTTT. Supplemented by reference TRBV5-1 and TRBJ2-2, the full variable domain reads KAGVTQTPRYLIKTRGQQVTLSCSPISGHRSVSWYQQTPGQGLQFLFEYFSETQRNKGNFPGRFSGRQFSNSRSEMNVSTLELGDSALYLCASSLGTETGELFFGEGSRLTVL.

V and J are TRBV5-4 and TRBJ2-2; 8 bases fit TRBD1. Germline V gene data show CDR1 as SGHNT and CDR2 as YYREEE (reference sequence). The CDR3 has 16 residues. The V gene end was trimmed by 3 bases and the J gene end by 5 bases; junction bases not matched to a gene: 9. The CDR3 protein is CASSSAGQGWTGELFF. In DNA, the CDR3 is TGTGCCAGCAGCTCGGCCGGACAGGGATGGACCGGGGAGCTGTTTTTT.

The V gene is TRBV27, the J gene TRBJ2-7; possible D gene TRBD1, 6 bases. This CDR3 spans 13 amino acids. The V and J ends lost 6 bases and 0 bases respectively, with 9 bases between them. Germline CDR1 MNHEY, CDR2 SMNVEV (reference sequence). This CDR3 reads CASRQGLSYEQYF. The CDR3 coding sequence is TGTGCCAGCAGACAGGGTCTCTCCTACGAGCAGTACTTC.

The V call is TRBV11-2, the J call TRBJ1-3; 7 bases map to TRBD1. The V gene's germline CDR1 is SGHAT and CDR2 FQNNGV. Trimming at V came to 0 bases and at J to 3 bases, leaving 5 bases not matched to a gene. This CDR3 region has 16 residues. The CDR3 nucleotides are TGTGCCAGCAGCTTAGACCGACAGGGAGGTGGAAACACCATATATTTT. Amino acid sequence: CASSLDRQGGGNTIYF.

This chain links TRBV7-6 with TRBJ1-1; 11 positions match TRBD1. The CDR3 is made up of 14 amino acids. V dropped 5 bases and J dropped 5; count of bases not matched to a gene: 4. Germline V lookup: CDR1 SGHVS, CDR2 FNYEAQ. In nucleotides, the CDR3 is TGTGCCAGCAGCACGGGACAGGGGGGAACTGAAGCTTTCTTT. Its translation: CASSTGQGGTEAFF.

The rearrangement links TRBV15 to TRBJ1-5, with 7 positions matching TRBD1. CDR3 size: 18 residues. Germline CDR1 is LNHNV and CDR2 is YYDKDF (reference sequence). The trim removed 1 base at V and 0 bases at J, leaving 9 bases unmatched. The CDR3 DNA is TGTGCCACCAGCAGAGCCGACAGGGTAAGGTTTAGCAATCAGCCCCAGCATTTT. The encoded protein is CATSRADRVRFSNQPQHF.

This chain connects TRBV11-2 to TRBJ1-1, with D unclear. Trimming took 4 bases from V and 1 from J, leaving 13 bases between them. CDR3 length: 15 residues. CDR1 SGHAT and CDR2 FQNNGV come from the germline V gene. This chain's CDR3 is CASSSVTRRNTEAFF. In DNA form, the CDR3 reads TGTGCCAGCAGCTCCGTCACTAGGAGGAACACTGAAGCTTTCTTT.

This sequence joins TRBV19 and TRBJ1-3, with TRBD1 matching over 7 bases. The CDR3 spans 16 residues. The germline CDR1 and CDR2 sequences are LNHDA and SQIVND (reference sequence). The junction had 8 bases not matched to a gene; V was cut back by 6 bases and J by 0 bases. CDR3 loop: CASSMTGINSGNTIYF. CDR3 DNA: TGTGCCAGTAGCATGACAGGGATTAACTCTGGAAACACCATATATTTT.

V gene TRBV28 combines with J gene TRBJ2-7; 9 nucleotides match TRBD2. Germline V gene sequence: CDR1 MDHEN, CDR2 SYDVKM. Germline trimming cut 5 bases from V and 5 bases from J; bases unmatched to any gene: 19. The CDR3 contains 18 residues. CDR3 in amino acids: CASSPQGKGKRGVHEQYF. CDR3 nucleotide sequence: TGTGCCAGCAGTCCGCAGGGGAAAGGCAAGCGGGGGGTCCACGAGCAGTACTTC.

The sample holds a few counts of this clone. The chain couples TRBV7-8 to TRBJ2-1; 10 nucleotides match TRBD2. Trimming at V came to 4 bases and at J to 10 bases, leaving 16 bases not matched to a gene. Germline CDR1 SGHVS, CDR2 FQNEAQ. This CDR3 region has 17 residues. This chain's CDR3 is CASSSRRPAGGSREQFF. In DNA form, the CDR3 reads TGTGCCAGCAGCTCGCGAAGGCCAGCGGGGGGGTCCCGAGAGCAGTTCTTC.

This chain joins TRBV4-2 and TRBJ2-7, with 10 bases fitting TRBD1. The CDR3 has 15 amino acids. CDR1 and CDR2 (germline): LGHNA, YNFKEQ. The junction had 7 bases not matched to a gene; V was cut back by 4 bases and J by 4 bases. CDR3 sequence (DNA): TGTGCCAGCAGCCTCCGGGACAGGGGACTTTACGAGCAGTACTTC. It translates to CASSLRDRGLYEQYF.

The chain joins TRBV7-3 to TRBJ2-1, with D possibly TRBD2 on 5 matching bases. V lost 6 bases and J lost 7, with 22 bases in between. CDR1 and CDR2 from the germline V gene are SGHTA and FQGTGA. The CDR3 has 16 residues. The CDR3 protein is CASSRSAGNILNEQFF. The DNA of the CDR3 is TGTGCCAGCAGTAGAAGTGCCGGGAATATATTGAATGAGCAGTTCTTC. The entire variable domain, with the rest obtained from reference TRBV7-3 and TRBJ2-1, is as follows: GAGVSQTPSNKVTEKGKYVELRCDPISGHTALYWYRQSLGQGPEFLIYFQGTGAADDSGLPNDRFFAVRPEGSVSTLKIQRTERGDSAVYLCASSRSAGNILNEQFFGPGTRLTVL.

J is TRBJ2-7 and V is TRBV3-1 (or the pseudogene TRBV3-2); D perhaps matches TRBD1 (5 bases). The length of the CDR3 is 12 residues. Germline values: CDR1 LGHDT, CDR2 YNNKEL (reference sequence). The germline V and J ends were trimmed by 2 bases and 12 bases, with 14 bases remaining between them. The CDR3 reads CASSQRQGMLYF. For the CDR3, the DNA is TGTGCCAGCAGCCAACGGCAGGGTATGCTGTACTTC.

This chain uses TRBV12-3 or TRBV12-4 with TRBJ1-2; a possible D gene is TRBD1 (6 bases). The CDR3 runs to 13 residues. V shed 1 base and J shed 7 bases, with 10 bases lying between them. This CDR3 is CASSLGPGVGYTF. DNA of the CDR3: TGTGCCAGCAGTTTAGGGCCAGGGGTTGGCTACACCTTC.

The V gene is TRBV3-1 (or the pseudogene TRBV3-2), the J gene TRBJ2-2; the match to TRBD2 covers 15 bases. Per the germline V gene, CDR1 is LGHDT and CDR2 is YNNKEL (reference sequence). The CDR3 runs to 18 residues. Trimming at V came to 4 bases and at J to 5 bases, leaving 8 bases not matched to a gene. CDR3 in amino acids: CASSRIGLAGGLTGELFF. CDR3 sequence (DNA): TGTGCCAGCAGCCGCATCGGACTAGCGGGGGGGCTGACCGGGGAGCTGTTTTTT.

The genes are TRBV29-1 and TRBJ2-1; unclear D gene. Germline loops: CDR1 SQVTM, CDR2 ANQGSEA. The V gene lost 7 bases and the J gene lost 5 bases, with 6 bases spanning the gap. This CDR3 spans 10 amino acids. CDR3 sequence reads: CSALNNEQFF. The CDR3 DNA reads as TGCAGCGCCCTTAACAATGAGCAGTTCTTC.

This clone was seen just once. J is TRBJ1-2 and V is TRBV30; 8 positions match TRBD1. CDR1 GTSNPN and CDR2 SVGIG come from the germline V gene (reference sequence). This CDR3 has 14 amino acids. V was clipped by 3 bases and J by 0 bases; unmatched bases: 3. The CDR3 reads CAWRDREANYGYTF. The CDR3 nucleotides read TGTGCCTGGAGGGACAGGGAAGCTAACTATGGCTACACCTTC. The complete variable domain, with remaining parts taken from reference TRBV30 and TRBJ1-2, reads SQTIHQWPATLVQPVGSPLSLECTVEGTSNPNLYWYRQAAGRGLQLLFYSVGIGQISSEVPQNLSASRPQDRQFILSSKKLLLSDSGFYLCAWRDREANYGYTFGSGTRLTVV.

This chain connects TRBV5-1 to TRBJ2-1; 9 bases are shared with TRBD1. CDR3 length: 15 residues. Trimming at V came to 4 bases and at J to 4 bases, leaving 6 bases not matched to a gene. Germline V CDR1 and CDR2: SGHRS, YFSETQ. The chain's CDR3 is CASSRGQGTYNEQFF. For the CDR3, the DNA is TGCGCCAGCAGCCGCGGACAGGGGACTTACAATGAGCAGTTCTTC.

This chain joins TRBV7-8 and TRBJ1-2; D possibly corresponds to TRBD1 (6 bases). The CDR3 is made up of 13 amino acids. V lost 3 bases and J 8 bases, leaving 13 bases between the germline ends. Germline loops: CDR1 SGHVS, CDR2 FQNEAQ. The CDR3 region is CASSFRQAGGYTF. CDR3 DNA sequence: TGTGCCAGCAGCTTTCGACAGGCAGGGGGCTACACCTTC.

The chain couples TRBV15 to TRBJ2-3, with 8 bases identical to TRBD1. The CDR3 extends over 18 amino acids. J was trimmed by 2 bases and V by 0 bases; bases with no gene match: 10. The germline gives CDR1 LNHNV, CDR2 YYDKDF (reference sequence). The CDR3 reads CATSRDRAGQGHTDTQYF. CDR3 sequence (DNA): TGTGCCACCAGCAGAGATAGGGCAGGACAGGGTCACACAGATACGCAGTATTTT.